The clone carrying this T cell receptor beta chain occurred a few times. Its target is not known. This specimen belongs to a study of T cell repertoires in cytomegalovirus infection. Deletions cut 0 bases from V and 2 bases from J, with 11 bases between. Germline V gene data show CDR1 as LGHDT and CDR2 as YNNKEL (reference sequence). This CDR3 contains 15 residues. MiXCR, run by TCRdb on the reads, gives a single entry per CDR3 protein. Altogether 490,000 or so distinct CDR3 sequences are present, roughly 10% being singletons, with the ten largest covering about 10%. Study-wide results and caveats: Carriers of CMV and the relevant HLA type were discriminated by public TCR beta frequency.

Sequenced: PBMCs. The clonotype was recovered from a human donor in good health (CMV status not recorded). Some clones in this sample may be carry-over from other donors' samples. The chain joins TRBV3-1 to TRBJ2-7, with D perhaps matching TRBD2 (6 bases). The CDR3 DNA is TGTGCCAGCAGCCAAGACATTAGGACTACCTACGAGCAGTACTTC. The encoded protein is CASSQDIRTTYEQYF.